The rows below give T cell receptor beta chains drawn from one sample of a study of OX40 agonist ivuxolimab in advanced cancers. TCRdb's table, derived via immunoSEQ multiplex PCR, lists solely in-frame clones and lacks some. The sample holds tens of thousands of clones, approximately 87% seen once. The sample consisted of CD4+ or CD8+ T cells sorted from blood, taken in a trial of the OX40 agonist ivuxolimab. The receptors shown here come from an adult with an advanced solid tumor such as melanoma, head and neck, liver or kidney cancer. The CDR3 runs from the conserved cysteine through the conserved F or W. The D gene is left open where the match is weak. Clone sizes are given selectively: once, few, many, or a class where the clone is expanded.

clone_size,j_call,v_call,d_call,cdr3_nt,cdr3_aa
-,TRBJ2-7,TRBV28,TRBD2,TGTGCCAGCATCGGGGAGGGCAGCTCCTACGAGCAGTACTTC,CASIGEGSSYEQYF
-,TRBJ1-6,TRBV28,TRBD1,TGTGCCAGCAGTCTCGGACAGGGGTCATCACCCCTCCACTTT,CASSLGQGSSPLHF
-,TRBJ2-3,TRBV28,-,TGTGCCAGCATCCGAGCAACCACAGATACGCAGTATTTT,CASIRATTDTQYF
-,TRBJ2-5,TRBV27,TRBD2,TGTGCCAGCAGTTTACGGACTAGCGGGAGTCAAGAGACCCAGTACTTC,CASSLRTSGSQETQYF
-,TRBJ2-1,TRBV5-4,TRBD2,TGTGCCAGCAGCCCGATGGGGCGGGAGGGCCGGAATGAGCAGTTCTTC,CASSPMGREGRNEQFF
-,TRBJ1-2,TRBV6-5,TRBD1,TGTGCCAGCAGTCGACAGGGTATGGTTGGCTACACCTTC,CASSRQGMVGYTF
-,TRBJ1-3,TRBV7-9,-,TGTGCCAGCAGCTCCCTTACGGGGGCTGCCATATATTTT,CASSSLTGAAIYF
-,TRBJ1-6,TRBV5-1,TRBD1,TGCGCCAGCAGCTCAGGGGGGGCAGGGTCACCCCTCCACTTT,CASSSGGAGSPLHF
-,TRBJ1-2,TRBV2,TRBD1,TGTGCCAGCAGTGAAAGGACAGGGTCTAACTATGGCTACACCTTC,CASSERTGSNYGYTF
few,TRBJ2-3,TRBV11-3,-,TGTGCCAGCAGCTCAGGGGGGGTGTACGGCACAGATACGCAGTATTTT,CASSSGGVYGTDTQYF
-,TRBJ2-1,TRBV28,TRBD2,TGTGCCAGCCGGGAGGGCCTCTGGAATGAGCAGTTCTTC,CASREGLWNEQFF
-,TRBJ2-7,TRBV28,-,TGTGCCAGCAGTCCCCAGGGGATCTACGAGCAGTACTTC,CASSPQGIYEQYF
-,TRBJ2-2,TRBV7-2,-,TGTGCCAGCAGCTTTTTGAACACCGGGGAGCTGTTTTTT,CASSFLNTGELFF
-,TRBJ2-7,TRBV7-9,TRBD2,TGTGCCAGCAGCCCCTTTAGCGGGATAGGCACCTACGAGCAGTACTTC,CASSPFSGIGTYEQYF
-,TRBJ2-2,TRBV7-2,-,TGTGCCAGCAGCTTACCAGCCCGGGAGCTGTTTTTT,CASSLPARELFF
-,TRBJ1-2,TRBV19,-,TGTGCCAGTACCCGAGGCTCGCGGTATGGCTACACCTTC,CASTRGSRYGYTF
-,TRBJ2-3,TRBV18,TRBD2,TGTGCCAGCTCACTCATTAGCGGGAGTAAAGATACGCAGTATTTT,CASSLISGSKDTQYF
-,TRBJ2-6,TRBV5-1,-,TGCGCCAGCAGCTTGACTCTCTCTGGGGCCAACGTCCTGACTTTC,CASSLTLSGANVLTF
-,TRBJ1-6,TRBV12-1,-,TGTGCCAGCAGCTTCAGGGGGCTCAATTCACCCCTCCACTTT,CASSFRGLNSPLHF
once,TRBJ1-1,TRBV7-9,-,TGTGCCAGCAGCTTGGCCGAGGGGATACCCTCTGAAGCTTTCTTT,CASSLAEGIPSEAFF
few,TRBJ2-4,TRBV28,-,TGTGCCAGCAGTTTATATCAACGGGATCAGTACTTC,CASSLYQRDQYF
-,TRBJ2-7,TRBV6-6,-,TGTGCCAGCAGCCCCGTAAGGTCGGGTTCCTACGAGCAGTACTTC,CASSPVRSGSYEQYF
-,TRBJ2-5,TRBV7-8,-,TGTGCCAGCCGCCAGAAACAGGGTGAGACCCAGTACTTC,CASRQKQGETQYF
-,TRBJ2-5,TRBV5-6,-,TGTGCCAGCAGCTTAAACGTGGGCCTGGCAGTTGAGACCCAGTACTTC,CASSLNVGLAVETQYF